The table lists the clone carrying this TCR beta chain with a count of one. The target antigen is unknown. No conserved phenylalanine or tryptophan ends this CDR3, so it is likely a read error. It is unclear where the CDR3 begins or ends on the DNA, so no DNA is shown, and the CDR3 is as TCRdb lists it. This entry belongs to a study of cytomegalovirus exposure and HLA in healthy donors. Findings and limits, study-wide: Subsequent analysis showed first-cohort TCR clusters tending to co-occur in more than 90 validation repertoires. The listing of approximately 160 TCR beta chains classed them as cytomegalovirus-associated.

Including both end residues, the CDR3 is 15 amino acids long. Germline-derived CDR1 and CDR2 are SGHTA and FQGNSA. The method was immunoSEQ multiplex PCR; TCRdb's version includes in-frame clones alone and lacks a portion of them. The data contain roughly 75,000 clones, around 95% of them seen just once; the ten biggest clones take up about 1.5%. This chain uses TRBV7-2 with TRBJ2-3; the table's D call of TRBD2 was not tested on the DNA. The TCR was taken from a man between 18 and 35 years old in good health and CMV-seropositive. The sequenced sample was PBMCs. CDR3 protein: CASSLASVAGGGVIL.